The entry below gives a single T cell receptor (beta chain) sequence along with its context. Its antigen is not identified. Via the markers CD45RO/CCR7/CD25/CD127/CD95/CD27, stem cell-like memory, regulatory, central memory and naive CD4+ cells were sorted. This record belongs to a study of beta chain features in type 1 diabetes. Study-level results: The VDJ junctions of type 1 diabetes patients carried fewer insertions and more deletions. High-TCR-expressing cells could be over-represented by cDNA sequencing.

V was shortened by 1 base and J by 7 bases, with 7 bases between the two germline ends. The germline CDR1 and CDR2 sequences are SGHAT and FQNNGV. The CDR3 totals 12 residues. The entirety of the isolated RNA underwent reverse transcription, so expressed TCRB transcripts were sequenced. The assay was immunoSEQ multiplex PCR, and TCRdb's table has in-frame clones only and misses some. The table has 350,000 to 450,000 clones, around 15% seen once. Material for sequencing was naive CD4+ T cells from blood. V and J are TRBV11-2 and TRBJ2-5; D call uncertain. The TCR originated in a woman between 18 and 30 years old in good health. The CDR3 region is CASSLVATTQYF. In DNA, the CDR3 is TGTGCCAGCAGCTTAGTAGCTACGACCCAGTACTTC.